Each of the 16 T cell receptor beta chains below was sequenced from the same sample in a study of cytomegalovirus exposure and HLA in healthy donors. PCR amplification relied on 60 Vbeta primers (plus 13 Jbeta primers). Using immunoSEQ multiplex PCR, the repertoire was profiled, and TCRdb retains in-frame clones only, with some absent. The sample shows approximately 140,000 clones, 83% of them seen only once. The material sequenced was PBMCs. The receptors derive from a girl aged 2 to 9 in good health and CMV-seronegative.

Written as DNA, the CDR3 is TGCGCCAGCAGTCACCGGGACAGGGGAGGCTACACCTTC. This translates into CASSHRDRGGYTF. The J gene is TRBJ1-2, the V gene TRBV5-1; 10 bases agree with TRBD1. The CDR3 runs 13 residues. Germline assignment: CDR1 SGHRS and CDR2 YFSETQ. The V gene end was trimmed by 5 bases and the J gene end by 8 bases; junction bases not matched to a gene: 6.

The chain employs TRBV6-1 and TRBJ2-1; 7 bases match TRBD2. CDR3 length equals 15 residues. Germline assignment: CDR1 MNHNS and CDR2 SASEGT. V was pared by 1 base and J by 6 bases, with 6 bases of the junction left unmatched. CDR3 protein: CASSEGGSASNEQFF. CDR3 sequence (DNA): TGTGCCAGCAGTGAAGGCGGGAGCGCCAGCAATGAGCAGTTCTTC.

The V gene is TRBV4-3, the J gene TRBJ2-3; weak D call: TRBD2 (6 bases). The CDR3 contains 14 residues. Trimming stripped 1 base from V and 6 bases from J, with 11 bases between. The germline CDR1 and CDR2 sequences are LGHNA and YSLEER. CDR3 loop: CASSQGGLKDTQYF. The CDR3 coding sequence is TGCGCCAGCAGCCAAGGGGGACTTAAGGATACGCAGTATTTT.

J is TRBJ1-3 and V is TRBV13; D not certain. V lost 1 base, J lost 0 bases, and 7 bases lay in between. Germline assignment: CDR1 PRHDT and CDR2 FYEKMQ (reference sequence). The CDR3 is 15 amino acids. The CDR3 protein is CASSLAVLSGNTIYF. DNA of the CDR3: TGTGCCAGCAGCTTAGCGGTACTCTCTGGAAACACCATATATTTT. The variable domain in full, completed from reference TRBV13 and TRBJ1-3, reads AAGVIQSPRHLIKEKRETATLKCYPIPRHDTVYWYQQGPGQDPQFLISFYEKMQSDKGSIPDRFSAQQFSDYHSELNMSSLELGDSALYFCASSLAVLSGNTIYFGEGSWLTVV.

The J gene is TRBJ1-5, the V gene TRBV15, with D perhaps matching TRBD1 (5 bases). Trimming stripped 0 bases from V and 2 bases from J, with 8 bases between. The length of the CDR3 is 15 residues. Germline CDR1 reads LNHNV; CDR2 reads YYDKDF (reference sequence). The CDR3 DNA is TGTGCCACCAGCAGAGATGGCAGGGGCAATCAGCCCCAGCATTTT. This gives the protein CATSRDGRGNQPQHF.

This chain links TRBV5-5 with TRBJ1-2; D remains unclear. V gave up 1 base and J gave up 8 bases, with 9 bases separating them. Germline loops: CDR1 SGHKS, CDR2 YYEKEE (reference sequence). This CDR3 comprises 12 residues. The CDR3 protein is CASSLSYRGYTF. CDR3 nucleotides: TGTGCCAGCAGCTTGTCATATCGGGGCTACACCTTC.

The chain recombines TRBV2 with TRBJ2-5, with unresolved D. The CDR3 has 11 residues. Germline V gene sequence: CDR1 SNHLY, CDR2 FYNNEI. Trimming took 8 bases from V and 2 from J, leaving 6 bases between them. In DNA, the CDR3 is TGTGCCAGCGAACAGCAAGAGACCCAGTACTTC. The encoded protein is CASEQQETQYF.

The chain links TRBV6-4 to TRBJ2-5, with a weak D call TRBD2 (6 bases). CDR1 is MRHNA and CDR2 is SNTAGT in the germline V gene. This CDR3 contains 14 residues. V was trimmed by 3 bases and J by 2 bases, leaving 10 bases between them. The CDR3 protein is CASSESGEQETQYF. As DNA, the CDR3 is TGTGCCAGCAGTGAATCGGGGGAACAAGAGACCCAGTACTTC.

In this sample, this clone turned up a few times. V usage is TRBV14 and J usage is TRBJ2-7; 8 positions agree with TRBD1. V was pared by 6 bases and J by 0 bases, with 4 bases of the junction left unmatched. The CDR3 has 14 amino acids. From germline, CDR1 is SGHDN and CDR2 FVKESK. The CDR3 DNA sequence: TGTGCCAGCAGGCGACAGGGGTCCTCCTACGAGCAGTACTTC. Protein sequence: CASRRQGSSYEQYF.

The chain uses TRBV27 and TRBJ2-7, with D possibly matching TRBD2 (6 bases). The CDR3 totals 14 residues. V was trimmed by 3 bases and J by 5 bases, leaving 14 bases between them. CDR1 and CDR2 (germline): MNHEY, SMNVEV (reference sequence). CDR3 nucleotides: TGTGCCAGCAGTTTGACCGGCGGGATAAACGAGCAGTACTTC. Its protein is CASSLTGGINEQYF.

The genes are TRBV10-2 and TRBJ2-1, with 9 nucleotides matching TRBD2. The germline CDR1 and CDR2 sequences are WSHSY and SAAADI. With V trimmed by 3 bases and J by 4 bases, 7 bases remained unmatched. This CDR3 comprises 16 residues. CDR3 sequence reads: CASSDLGGRGYNEQFF. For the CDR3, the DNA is TGCGCCAGCAGTGACCTCGGCGGGAGGGGTTACAATGAGCAGTTCTTC.

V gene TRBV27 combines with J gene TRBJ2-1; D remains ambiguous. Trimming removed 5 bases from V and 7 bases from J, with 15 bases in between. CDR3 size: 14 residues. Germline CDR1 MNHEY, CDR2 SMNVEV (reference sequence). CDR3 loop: CASSQTETYNEQFF. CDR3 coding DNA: TGTGCCAGCAGTCAAACCGAGACTTATAATGAGCAGTTCTTC.

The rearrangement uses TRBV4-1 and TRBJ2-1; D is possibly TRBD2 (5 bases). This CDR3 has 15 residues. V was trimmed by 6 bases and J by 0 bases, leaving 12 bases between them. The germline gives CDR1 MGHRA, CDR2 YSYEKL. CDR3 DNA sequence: TGCGCCAGCAGACACGGGGAAAGCTCCTACAATGAGCAGTTCTTC. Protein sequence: CASRHGESSYNEQFF.

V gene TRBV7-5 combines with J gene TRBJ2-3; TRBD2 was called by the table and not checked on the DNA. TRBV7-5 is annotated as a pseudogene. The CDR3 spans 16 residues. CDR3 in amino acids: CARSKTSGVSTDTQYF. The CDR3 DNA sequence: TGTGCCAGAAGCAAGACTAGCGGGGTGAGCACAGATACGCAGTATTTT.

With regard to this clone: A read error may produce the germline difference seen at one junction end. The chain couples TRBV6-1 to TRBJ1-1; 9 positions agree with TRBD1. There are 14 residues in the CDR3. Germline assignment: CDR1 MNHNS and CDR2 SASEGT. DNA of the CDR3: TGTGCCAGCAGTGCGACCGGGACAGGGACTGAGGCTTTCTTT. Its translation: CASSATGTGTEAFF.

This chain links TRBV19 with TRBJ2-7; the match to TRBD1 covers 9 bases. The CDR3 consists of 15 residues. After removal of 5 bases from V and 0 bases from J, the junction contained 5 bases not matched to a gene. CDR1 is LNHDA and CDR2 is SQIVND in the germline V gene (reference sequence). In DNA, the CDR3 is TGTGCCAGTAGTCCCGGGGACAGGGACTCCTACGAGCAGTACTTC. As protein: CASSPGDRDSYEQYF.